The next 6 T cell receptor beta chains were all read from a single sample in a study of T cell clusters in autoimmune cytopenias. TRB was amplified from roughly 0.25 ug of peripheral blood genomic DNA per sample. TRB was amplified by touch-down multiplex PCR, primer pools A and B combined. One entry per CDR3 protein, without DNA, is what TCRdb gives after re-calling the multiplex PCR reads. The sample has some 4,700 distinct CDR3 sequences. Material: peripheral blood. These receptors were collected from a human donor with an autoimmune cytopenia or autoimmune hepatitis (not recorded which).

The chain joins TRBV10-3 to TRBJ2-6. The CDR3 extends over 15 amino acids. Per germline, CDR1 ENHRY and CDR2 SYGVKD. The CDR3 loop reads CAISDSFAGANVLTF.

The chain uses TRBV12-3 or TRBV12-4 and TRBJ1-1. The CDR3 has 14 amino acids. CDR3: CATRQLDMNTEAFF.

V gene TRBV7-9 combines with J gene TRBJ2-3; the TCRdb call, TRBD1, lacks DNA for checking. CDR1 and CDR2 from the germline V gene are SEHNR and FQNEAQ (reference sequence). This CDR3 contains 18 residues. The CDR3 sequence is CASSSARRQILSTDTQYF.

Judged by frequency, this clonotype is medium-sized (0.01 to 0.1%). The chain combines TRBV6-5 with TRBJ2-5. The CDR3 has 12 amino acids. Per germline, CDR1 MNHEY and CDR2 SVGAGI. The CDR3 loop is CASSDMSGTQYF.

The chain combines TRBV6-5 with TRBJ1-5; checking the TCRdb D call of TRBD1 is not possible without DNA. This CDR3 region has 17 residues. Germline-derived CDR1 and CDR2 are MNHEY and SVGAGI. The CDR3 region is CASSRGQGAGGNQPQHF.

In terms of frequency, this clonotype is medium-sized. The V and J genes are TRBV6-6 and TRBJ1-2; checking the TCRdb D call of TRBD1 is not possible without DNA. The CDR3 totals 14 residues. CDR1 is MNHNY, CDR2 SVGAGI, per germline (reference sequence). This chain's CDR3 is CASNLQGSYYGYTF.